This record covers a single T cell receptor (beta chain). Its target is unknown. TCRdb called the reads again in MiXCR, with one record for every CDR3 protein. The table shows hundreds of thousands of distinct CDR3 sequences, with around 35% occurring only once. This sample is drawn from a study of T cell repertoires in cytomegalovirus infection. The TCR originated in a human donor in good health (CMV status not recorded). Some clones in this sample may be carry-over from other donors' samples. Sequences were derived from cultured PBMCs, sampled from culture after CMV antigen stimulation.

In DNA form, the CDR3 reads TGCAGTGCTAGCGTGGGGAAGGGAGAGACCCAGTACTTC. Translation: CSASVGKGETQYF. The chain employs TRBV20-1 and TRBJ2-5, with D unresolved. Germline V CDR1 and CDR2: DFQATT, SNEGSKA (reference sequence). The CDR3 runs 13 residues. The V end lost 3 bases, the J end lost 4 bases, and 12 bases lay between the germline ends.